The 20 T cell receptor beta chains below were found in one sample sequenced in a study of shared clonotypes between healthy human individuals. Assay used: immunoSEQ multiplex PCR; TCRdb lists only in-frame clones, some missing. The sample shows around 2,000,000 clones, roughly 96% of them seen only once. The specimen sequenced was naive CD4+ T cells sorted from blood. As for subset: CD45RA+ positively selected. The receptors stem from a man aged 18 to 29 in good health.

This chain connects TRBV13 to TRBJ2-5, with 10 bases identical to TRBD2. Germline CDR1 and CDR2: PRHDT and FYEKMQ (reference sequence). The CDR3 consists of 15 residues. V was pared by 8 bases and J by 5 bases, with 11 bases of the junction left unmatched. The CDR3 region is CASSGAGGPRETQYF. The CDR3 coding sequence is TGTGCCAGCTCGGGAGCGGGAGGGCCCCGGGAGACCCAGTACTTC. Variable domain in full (rest from reference TRBV13 and TRBJ2-5): AAGVIQSPRHLIKEKRETATLKCYPIPRHDTVYWYQQGPGQDPQFLISFYEKMQSDKGSIPDRFSAQQFSDYHSELNMSSLELGDSALYFCASSGAGGPRETQYFGPGTRLLVL.

The rearrangement links TRBV5-4 to TRBJ2-7, with TRBD2 identical over 8 bases. Per the germline V gene, CDR1 is SGHNT and CDR2 is YYREEE (reference sequence). The CDR3 contains 15 residues. The junction had 11 bases not matched to a gene; V was cut back by 3 bases and J by 6 bases. DNA of the CDR3: TGTGCCAGCAGCTCACGCGGACTAGCTTCGCGCGAGCAGTACTTC. This translates into CASSSRGLASREQYF.

This clone appeared a single time. The J gene is TRBJ2-3, the V gene TRBV25-1; maybe TRBD1 (7 bases). Trimming pared 5 bases from V and 4 bases from J, leaving 13 bases between. The CDR3 runs to 14 residues. Germline V gene data show CDR1 as MGHDK and CDR2 as SYGVNS. This CDR3 is CASSRSGGSDTQYF. The CDR3 nucleotides read TGTGCCAGCAGTAGGTCAGGGGGGTCAGATACGCAGTATTTT.

About this clone itself: Other nucleotide sequences from this sample produce the same CDR3. CDR3 protein: CASSLGLGGGQETQYF. CDR3 sequence (DNA): TGTGCCAGCAGCCTAGGACTAGGCGGTGGCCAAGAGACCCAGTACTTC. This rearrangement joins TRBV7-9 to TRBJ2-5; 7 nucleotides line up with TRBD2. Germline V gene data show CDR1 as SEHNR and CDR2 as FQNEAQ (reference sequence). The junction had 10 bases not matched to a gene; V was cut back by 5 bases and J by 1 base. The CDR3 length is 16 residues.

This sequence joins TRBV10-3 and TRBJ1-1; D is uncertain. Germline assignment: CDR1 ENHRY and CDR2 SYGVKD. The CDR3 is 12 amino acids. With 4 bases removed from V and 7 bases from J, the gap between germline ends came to 10 bases. The CDR3: CAISASRNEAFF. CDR3 nucleotides: TGTGCCATCAGTGCTAGTAGGAATGAAGCTTTCTTT.

The chain recombines TRBV19 with TRBJ1-4; D is perhaps TRBD1 (5 bases). CDR1 is LNHDA, CDR2 SQIVND, per germline (reference sequence). The CDR3 spans 14 residues. V was clipped by 7 bases and J by 8 bases, with 17 bases between them. The CDR3 spells CASTPGQGVEKLFF. The CDR3 coding sequence is TGTGCCAGTACCCCGGGGCAGGGTGTGGAAAAACTGTTTTTT.

The chain joins TRBV2 to TRBJ1-1; D remains unclear. Deletions cut 2 bases from V and 0 bases from J, with 13 bases between. The CDR3 totals 16 residues. CDR1 and CDR2 from the germline V gene are SNHLY and FYNNEI. As DNA, the CDR3 is TGTGCCAGCAGTGAAAACAGTCAGAGCATGAACACTGAAGCTTTCTTT. Translating it yields CASSENSQSMNTEAFF.

This chain links TRBV6-5 with TRBJ2-1; 10 bases fit TRBD1. This CDR3 comprises 15 residues. Unmatched junction bases numbered 5, after V lost 3 bases and J lost 6 bases. Per the germline V gene, CDR1 is MNHEY and CDR2 is SVGAGI. The CDR3 loop reads CASSYWDRGSNEQFF. The CDR3 DNA is TGTGCCAGCAGTTATTGGGACAGGGGTTCCAATGAGCAGTTCTTC.

In regard to this clone: The sample holds other DNA sequences that translate to the same CDR3. The gene calls are TRBV5-1 and TRBJ2-7; D is perhaps TRBD1 (5 bases). This CDR3 has 15 residues. The germline V and J ends were trimmed by 0 bases and 0 bases, with 10 bases remaining between them. In germline, CDR1 is SGHRS, CDR2 YFSETQ. CDR3 region: CASSLEPQGSYEQYF. The CDR3 bases are TGCGCCAGCAGCTTGGAGCCGCAGGGCTCCTACGAGCAGTACTTC.

This clone is a singleton in its sample. The rearrangement joins TRBV27 to TRBJ2-1, with D perhaps TRBD1 (5 bases). The germline V and J ends were trimmed by 6 bases and 3 bases, with 15 bases remaining between them. Looked up from germline, CDR1 is MNHEY and CDR2 is SMNVEV (reference sequence). The CDR3 length is 15 residues. In DNA, the CDR3 is TGTGCCAGCAGCGCGAGATCACAGGTCTACAATGAGCAGTTCTTC. Its translation is CASSARSQVYNEQFF.

The chain uses TRBV6-6 and TRBJ1-2; TRBD1 is a possible D gene (5 bases). The CDR3 extends over 14 amino acids. Trimming left V 6 bases short and J 2 bases short, with 13 bases between. Germline assignment: CDR1 MNHNY and CDR2 SVGAGI (reference sequence). Here the CDR3 DNA reads TGTGCCAGCAGCCCCCTGCAGGGAAACTATGGCTACACCTTC. As protein: CASSPLQGNYGYTF.

This clone appeared once. The chain has TRBV9 and TRBJ2-6; D could derive from TRBD1 or TRBD2 (5 bases each). This CDR3 is 16 amino acids long. The germline gives CDR1 SGDLS, CDR2 YYNGEE. V was cut by 5 bases and J by 0 bases, with 12 bases left in between. The CDR3 nucleotides are TGTGCCAGCAGGGGGACGACACACTCTGGGGCCAACGTCCTGACTTTC. Protein product: CASRGTTHSGANVLTF.

This chain connects TRBV19 to TRBJ1-2; 8 nucleotides align to TRBD1. After removal of 3 bases from V and 4 bases from J, the junction contained 1 base not matched to a gene. The CDR3 is 13 residues long. CDR1 is LNHDA, CDR2 SQIVND, per germline (reference sequence). The CDR3 loop is CASSMGQVYGYTF. The CDR3 DNA reads TGTGCCAGTAGTATGGGACAGGTCTATGGCTACACCTTC.

The chain carries TRBV23-1 and TRBJ1-1; tentative D call: TRBD1 (5 bases). TRBV23-1 belongs to the ORF category, with a function that is uncertain. V lost 0 bases and J 4 bases, leaving 15 bases between the germline ends. The CDR3 loop spans 16 amino acids. The chain's CDR3 is CASSQSRRGTLTEAFF. The CDR3, as DNA: TGCGCCAGCAGTCAATCCCGGAGGGGCACGCTCACTGAAGCTTTCTTT.

This clone has just one count. This sequence joins TRBV7-6 and TRBJ2-2; TRBD1 matches at 8 bases. The CDR3 is made up of 13 amino acids. Trimming cost V 5 bases and J 7 bases; bases outside gene matches: 3. Germline V gives CDR1 SGHVS, CDR2 FNYEAQ. The CDR3 is CASSPGGGGELFF. CDR3 nucleotides: TGTGCCAGCAGCCCAGGGGGCGGCGGGGAGCTGTTTTTT.

This chain uses TRBV7-2 with TRBJ2-1; 8 positions agree with TRBD2. The V segment lost 0 bases and the J segment 8 bases; nucleotides outside the gene matches: 6. The germline V gene encodes CDR1 SGHTA and CDR2 FQGNSA. The CDR3 loop spans 15 amino acids. CDR3: CASSLATGGLDEQFF. CDR3 coding DNA: TGTGCCAGCAGCTTAGCGACGGGAGGGCTCGATGAGCAGTTCTTC.

The chain couples TRBV9 to TRBJ2-3; TRBD2 matches 10 bases. After removal of 3 bases from V and 6 bases from J, the junction contained 10 bases not matched to a gene. Germline V lookup: CDR1 SGDLS, CDR2 YYNGEE. The CDR3 totals 16 residues. The CDR3 DNA sequence: TGTGCCAGCAGCGCCGATAGCGGGGGGTCGTGGGATACGCAGTATTTT. Translation: CASSADSGGSWDTQYF. Combining the CDR3 with reference TRBV9 and TRBJ2-3 gives the whole variable domain DSGVTQTPKHLITATGQRVTLRCSPRSGDLSVYWYQQSLDQGLQFLIQYYNGEERAKGNILERFSAQQFPDLHSELNLSSLELGDSALYFCASSADSGGSWDTQYFGPGTRLTVL.

This sequence joins TRBV7-2 and TRBJ2-2, with 11 nucleotides matching TRBD1. Germline loops: CDR1 SGHTA, CDR2 FQGNSA. With V trimmed by 5 bases and J by 3 bases, 2 bases remained unmatched. This CDR3 is built from 15 residues. The CDR3 DNA follows: TGTGCCAGCAGCCGGGACAGGGGGGACACCGGGGAGCTGTTTTTT. It encodes CASSRDRGDTGELFF.

This chain links TRBV5-1 with TRBJ2-7; D possibly matches TRBD1 or TRBD2 (5 bases each). Per germline, CDR1 SGHRS and CDR2 YFSETQ. Trimming shortened V by 5 bases and J by 3 bases, and 15 bases separated the two germline ends. The CDR3 consists of 14 residues. The CDR3 sequence is CASRPGTSFYEQYF. The CDR3, as DNA: TGCGCCAGCAGACCCGGGACCTCTTTCTACGAGCAGTACTTC. The entire variable domain, with the rest obtained from reference TRBV5-1 and TRBJ2-7, is as follows: KAGVTQTPRYLIKTRGQQVTLSCSPISGHRSVSWYQQTPGQGLQFLFEYFSETQRNKGNFPGRFSGRQFSNSRSEMNVSTLELGDSALYLCASRPGTSFYEQYFGPGTRLTVT.

Details on this clone: Other DNA sequences within the sample encode an identical CDR3. The V and J genes are TRBV4-1 and TRBJ2-5; no clear D. V was pared by 2 bases and J by 4 bases, with 8 bases between. CDR3 length: 13 residues. CDR1 is MGHRA and CDR2 is YSYEKL in the germline V gene. The CDR3 DNA follows: TGCGCCAGCAGCCAATTGAGGACAGAGACCCAGTACTTC. Translated, it gives CASSQLRTETQYF.